These 9 T cell receptor beta chains were sequenced from one sample in a study of blood T cell repertoires in COVID-19. Only in-frame clones appear in the TCRdb table, and some are missing; sequencing was by immunoSEQ multiplex PCR. Among 110,000 or so clones listed, 84% were seen once. The source material was peripheral blood. The receptor source for this set is a woman between 45 and 60 years old with acute or convalescent COVID-19.

The chain carries TRBV7-2 and TRBJ2-7, with 8 bases aligning to TRBD1. V gave up 5 bases and J gave up 6 bases; unmatched junction bases: 12. The CDR3 is 15 residues long. Germline V gene data show CDR1 as SGHTA and CDR2 as FQGNSA. CDR3 nucleotides: TGTGCCAGCAGCGTGAACAGGGGGACGGTCTCCGAGCAGTACTTC. It translates to CASSVNRGTVSEQYF.

The chain uses TRBV5-1 and TRBJ2-7; 7 bases agree with TRBD1. J gave up 4 bases and V 2 bases, and 9 bases lay outside the gene matches. This CDR3 spans 15 amino acids. The germline V gene has CDR1 SGHRS and CDR2 YFSETQ. The CDR3 loop is CASSLGEGADYEQYF. In nucleotides, the CDR3 is TGCGCCAGCAGCTTAGGCGAGGGGGCGGATTACGAGCAGTACTTC.

The chain has TRBV5-6 and TRBJ2-1, with D possibly TRBD1 on 5 matching bases. The CDR3 has 17 amino acids. Germline V gene data show CDR1 as SGHDT and CDR2 as YYEEEE. V was pared by 0 bases and J by 2 bases, with 15 bases between. CDR3 sequence: CASSLEKYRFTYNEQFF. CDR3 coding DNA: TGTGCCAGCAGCTTGGAAAAGTACAGGTTTACCTACAATGAGCAGTTCTTC.

The gene calls are TRBV6-5 and TRBJ2-7; D possibly corresponds to TRBD1 (6 bases). Looked up from germline, CDR1 is MNHEY and CDR2 is SVGAGI. This CDR3 is built from 15 residues. V was clipped by 5 bases and J by 2 bases, with 16 bases between them. CDR3 loop: CASSKTGNGPYEQYF. The CDR3 DNA is TGTGCCAGCAGTAAGACAGGCAATGGTCCCTACGAGCAGTACTTC.

V and J are TRBV18 and TRBJ2-3; TRBD2 matches at 12 bases. With 0 bases clipped from V and 6 bases from J, the junction kept 4 bases outside the gene matches. The CDR3 covers 16 residues. Germline-derived CDR1 and CDR2 are KGHSH and LQKENI. The CDR3 region is CASSPPGTSGSDTQYF. CDR3 nucleotides: TGTGCCAGCTCACCACCGGGGACTAGCGGGTCCGATACGCAGTATTTT.

The V call is TRBV3-1 (or the pseudogene TRBV3-2), the J call TRBJ1-1; 10 bases match TRBD1. Trimming at V came to 4 bases and at J to 6 bases, leaving 5 bases not matched to a gene. Germline CDR1 LGHDT, CDR2 YNNKEL (reference sequence). This CDR3 is built from 14 residues. The CDR3 DNA follows: TGTGCCAGCAGCCGACACGGGACAGGGGCTGAAGCTTTCTTT. It specifies CASSRHGTGAEAFF.

The chain uses TRBV9 and TRBJ1-2; D gene ambiguous. Deletions cut 3 bases from V and 14 bases from J, with 17 bases between. Germline V gives CDR1 SGDLS, CDR2 YYNGEE. The CDR3 consists of 12 residues. CDR3 nucleotide sequence: TGTGCCAGCAGCGAAACGGGGTTGTGGCAGACCTTC. Translation gives CASSETGLWQTF.

As regards this clone: Germline is not matched at one junction end, which may reflect a read error. The chain couples TRBV2 to TRBJ2-1; possible D gene TRBD2, 5 bases. CDR1 SNHLY and CDR2 FYNNEI come from the germline V gene. This CDR3 is 14 amino acids long. The CDR3, as DNA: TGTGCCACCAGTGCCCGGCTAGCTTCAAATGAGCAGTTCTTC. This translates into CATSARLASNEQFF.

The gene calls are TRBV2 and TRBJ1-2, with 8 positions matching TRBD1. Unmatched junction bases numbered 3, after V lost 5 bases and J lost 4 bases. Germline CDR1 SNHLY, CDR2 FYNNEI. The CDR3 has 13 amino acids. CDR3 sequence: CASSQGAAYGYTF. The CDR3 DNA follows: TGTGCCAGCAGTCAGGGGGCCGCCTATGGCTACACCTTC.